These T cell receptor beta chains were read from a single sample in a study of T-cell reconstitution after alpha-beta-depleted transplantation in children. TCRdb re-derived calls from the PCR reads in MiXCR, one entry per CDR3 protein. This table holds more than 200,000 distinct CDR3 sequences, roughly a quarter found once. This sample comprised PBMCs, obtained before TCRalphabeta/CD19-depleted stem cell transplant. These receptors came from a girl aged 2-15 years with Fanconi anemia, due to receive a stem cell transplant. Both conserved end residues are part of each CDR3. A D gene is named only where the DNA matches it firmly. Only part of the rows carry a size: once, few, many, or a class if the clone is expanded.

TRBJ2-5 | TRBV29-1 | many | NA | TGCAGCGTTGGCTACCGGGACCAGACACACCAAGAGACCCAGTACTTC | CSVGYRDQTHQETQYF
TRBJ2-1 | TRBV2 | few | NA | TGTGCCAGAACTCCCGGGACTCAGCTCCACAATGAGCAGTTCTTC | CARTPGTQLHNEQFF
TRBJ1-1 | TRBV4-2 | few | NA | TGTGCCAGCAGCCTCCTGACAGGTCTGAACACTGAAGCTTTCTTT | CASSLLTGLNTEAFF
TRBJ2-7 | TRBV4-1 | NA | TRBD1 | TGCGCCAGCAGCCAAGTGGTTACCGGGACAGGTTACGAGCAGTACTTC | CASSQVVTGTGYEQYF
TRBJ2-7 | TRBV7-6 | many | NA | TGTGCCAGCAGCTTCGGACAGCTCTACGAGCAGTACTTC | CASSFGQLYEQYF
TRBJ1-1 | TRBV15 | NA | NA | TGTGCCACCAGCAGAGATCGGGGGGAGATGAACACTGAAGCTTTCTTT | CATSRDRGEMNTEAFF
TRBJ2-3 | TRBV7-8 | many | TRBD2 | TGTGCCAGCAGCCCCGGGGGGACGACAGATACGCAGTATTTT | CASSPGGTTDTQYF
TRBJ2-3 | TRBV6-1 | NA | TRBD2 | TGTGCCAGCAGCCGGGGGGGCCACACCACAGATACGCAGTATTTT | CASSRGGHTTDTQYF
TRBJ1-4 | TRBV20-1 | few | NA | TGCAGTGCTAGGGCAAACAGGGACGAAAAACTGTTTTTT | CSARANRDEKLFF
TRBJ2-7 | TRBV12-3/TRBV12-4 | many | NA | TGTGCCAGCCAATCTTCGGGACAACCTTACGAGCAGTACTTC | CASQSSGQPYEQYF
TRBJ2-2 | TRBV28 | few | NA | TGTGCCAGCAGTTCACAGGGAGACCCACTGAACACCGGGGAGCTGTTTTTT | CASSSQGDPLNTGELFF
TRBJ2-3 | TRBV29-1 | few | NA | TGCAGCGTCGCGTATAGAGATACGCAGTATTTT | CSVAYRDTQYF
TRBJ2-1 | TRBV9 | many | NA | TGTGCCAGCAGCGTAGATAGAGCGGCCTACAATGAGCAGTTCTTC | CASSVDRAAYNEQFF
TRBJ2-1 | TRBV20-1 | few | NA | TGCAGTGCTAGCTTGGGCTCAAACTACAATGAGCAGTTCTTC | CSASLGSNYNEQFF